Below, 4 T cell receptor beta chains from the same sample are listed, as sequenced in a study of T cell repertoires in cytomegalovirus infection. Antigens of these TCRs are unknown. MiXCR was run by TCRdb on the reads, yielding one entry per CDR3 protein. The sample carries roughly 990,000 distinct CDR3 sequences, around 32% recorded once. The sample was cultured CD8+ T cells from PBMCs, taken from culture after CMV antigen stimulation. All receptors come from a human donor in good health (CMV status not recorded). Some clones in this sample may be carry-over from other donors' samples.

The rearrangement joins TRBV7-6 to TRBJ1-2; perhaps TRBD1 as D (6 bases). CDR3 length: 16 amino acids. From germline, CDR1 is SGHVS and CDR2 FNYEAQ. V was clipped by 3 bases and J by 2 bases, with 16 bases between them. In DNA, the CDR3 is TGTGCCAGCAGCTTCCTGACAGGTCAACCCAACTATGGCTACACCTTC. Encoded protein: CASSFLTGQPNYGYTF.

This chain connects TRBV12-5 to TRBJ2-5; 8 positions match TRBD2. Germline V gene data show CDR1 as LGHNT and CDR2 as FRNRAP. The V segment lost 1 base and the J segment 4 bases; nucleotides outside the gene matches: 2. This CDR3 has 14 amino acids. The CDR3 bases are TGTGCTAGTGGTTTGGATGCGGGGGGAGAGACCCAGTACTTC. Its translation is CASGLDAGGETQYF.

This clonotype was seen only a few times. The V and J genes are TRBV2 and TRBJ2-2, with a possible D match to TRBD1 (6 bases). Trimming cost V 9 bases and J 2 bases, with 16 bases left between them. CDR3 length: 15 amino acids. The germline V gene encodes CDR1 SNHLY and CDR2 FYNNEI. The CDR3, as DNA: TGTGCCAGAAAACTTGGGGACACCAACACCGGGGAGCTGTTTTTT. As protein: CARKLGDTNTGELFF.

The CDR3 protein is CAISLDGTGETQYF. The CDR3 bases are TGTGCCATCTCTTTAGATGGGACGGGAGAGACCCAGTACTTC. The chain combines TRBV12-3 or TRBV12-4 with TRBJ2-5; D could derive from TRBD1 or TRBD2 (5 bases each). V shed 10 bases and J shed 4 bases, with 19 bases lying between them. CDR3 length: 14 residues.